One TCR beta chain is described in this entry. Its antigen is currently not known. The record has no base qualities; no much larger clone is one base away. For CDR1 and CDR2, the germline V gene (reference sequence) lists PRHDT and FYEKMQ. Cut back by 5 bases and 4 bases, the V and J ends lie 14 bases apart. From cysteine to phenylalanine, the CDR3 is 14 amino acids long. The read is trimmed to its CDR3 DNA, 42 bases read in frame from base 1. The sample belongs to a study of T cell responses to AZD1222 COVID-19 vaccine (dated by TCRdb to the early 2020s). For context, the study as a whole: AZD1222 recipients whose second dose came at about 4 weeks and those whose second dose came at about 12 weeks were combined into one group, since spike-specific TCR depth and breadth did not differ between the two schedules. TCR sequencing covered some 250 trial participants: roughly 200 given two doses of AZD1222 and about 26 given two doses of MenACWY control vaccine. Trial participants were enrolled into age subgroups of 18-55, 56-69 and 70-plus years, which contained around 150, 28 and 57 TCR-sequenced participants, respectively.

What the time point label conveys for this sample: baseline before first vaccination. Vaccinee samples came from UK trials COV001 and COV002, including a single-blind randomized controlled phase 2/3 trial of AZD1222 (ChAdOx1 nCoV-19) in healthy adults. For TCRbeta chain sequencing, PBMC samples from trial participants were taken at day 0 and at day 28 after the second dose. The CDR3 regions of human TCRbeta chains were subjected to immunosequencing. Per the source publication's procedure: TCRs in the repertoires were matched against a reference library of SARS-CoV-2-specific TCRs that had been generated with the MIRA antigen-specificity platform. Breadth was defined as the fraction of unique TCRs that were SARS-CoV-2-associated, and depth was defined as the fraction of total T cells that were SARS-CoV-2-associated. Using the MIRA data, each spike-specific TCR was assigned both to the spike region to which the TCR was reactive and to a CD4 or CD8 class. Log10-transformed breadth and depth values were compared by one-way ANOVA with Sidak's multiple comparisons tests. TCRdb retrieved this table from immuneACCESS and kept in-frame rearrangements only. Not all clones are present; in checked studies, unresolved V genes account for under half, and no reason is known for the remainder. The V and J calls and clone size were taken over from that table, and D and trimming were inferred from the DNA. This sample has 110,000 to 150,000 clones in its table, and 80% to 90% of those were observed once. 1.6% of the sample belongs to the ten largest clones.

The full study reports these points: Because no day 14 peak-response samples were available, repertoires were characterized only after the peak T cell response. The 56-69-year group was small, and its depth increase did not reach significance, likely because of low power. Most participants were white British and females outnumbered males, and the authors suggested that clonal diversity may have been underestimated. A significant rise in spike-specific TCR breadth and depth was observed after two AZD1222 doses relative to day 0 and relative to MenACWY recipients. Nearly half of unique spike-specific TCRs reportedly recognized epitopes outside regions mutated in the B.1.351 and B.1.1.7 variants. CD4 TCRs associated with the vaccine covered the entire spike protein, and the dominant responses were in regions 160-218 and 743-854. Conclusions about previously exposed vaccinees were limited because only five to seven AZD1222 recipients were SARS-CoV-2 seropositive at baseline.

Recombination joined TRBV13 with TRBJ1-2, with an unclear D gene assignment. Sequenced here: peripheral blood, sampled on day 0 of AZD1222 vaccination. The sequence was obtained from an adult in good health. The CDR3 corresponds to CASSPRLVSYGYTF. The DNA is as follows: TGTGCCAGCAGCCCCCGGTTGGTTTCCTATGGCTACACCTTC.